The 11 T cell receptor beta chains below were found in one sample sequenced in a study of T cells in tuberculosis. Assay used: immunoSEQ multiplex PCR; TCRdb lists only in-frame clones, some missing. Of around 43,000 clones detected, 95% appear once; the ten largest clones hold about 3.8%. The sample consisted of PBMCs. The source of these receptors is a donor under 30 with latent tuberculosis or without tuberculosis infection.

This rearrangement joins TRBV30 to TRBJ1-1; 10 nucleotides agree with TRBD1. This CDR3 has 16 residues. Trimming removed 8 bases from V and 1 base from J; junction bases left unmatched: 13. The germline V gene encodes CDR1 GTSNPN and CDR2 SVGIG (reference sequence). The CDR3 here is CARLTGTGAQNTEAFF. The CDR3 DNA sequence: TGTGCCCGTCTTACCGGGACAGGGGCCCAGAACACTGAAGCTTTCTTT.

The rearrangement uses TRBV23-1 and TRBJ2-7; D might be TRBD2 (7 bases). TRBV23-1 qualifies as an ORF whose function is uncertain. V was trimmed by 8 bases and J by 1 base, leaving 18 bases between them. The CDR3 is made up of 15 amino acids. The CDR3 spells CASGSYGGQSYEQYF. Here the CDR3 DNA reads TGCGCCAGCGGGTCCTACGGGGGGCAATCCTACGAGCAGTACTTC.

The chain employs TRBV15 and TRBJ2-7; D ambiguous. The germline V gene encodes CDR1 LNHNV and CDR2 YYDKDF (reference sequence). V was cut by 0 bases and J by 0 bases, with 9 bases left in between. The CDR3 consists of 15 residues. In DNA form, the CDR3 reads TGTGCCACCAGCAGAGATTTGGGCACCTCCTACGAGCAGTACTTC. As protein: CATSRDLGTSYEQYF.

J is TRBJ2-7 and V is TRBV19; D not resolved. The CDR3 totals 14 residues. V was shortened by 3 bases and J by 2 bases, with 11 bases between the two germline ends. Germline CDR1 reads LNHDA; CDR2 reads SQIVND (reference sequence). CDR3 residues: CASSISLNAYEQYF. In DNA form, the CDR3 reads TGTGCCAGTAGTATTTCACTCAATGCCTACGAGCAGTACTTC.

The chain combines TRBV10-2 with TRBJ2-7, with TRBD1 matching over 9 bases. The junction had 10 bases not matched to a gene; V was cut back by 2 bases and J by 5 bases. The CDR3 consists of 16 residues. CDR1 WSHSY and CDR2 SAAADI come from the germline V gene. This CDR3 reads CASSEPYTGGRNEQYF. Written as DNA, the CDR3 is TGCGCCAGCAGTGAGCCGTACACAGGGGGCAGGAACGAGCAGTACTTC.

The V gene is TRBV7-2, the J gene TRBJ1-2; D is undetermined. Looked up from germline, CDR1 is SGHTA and CDR2 is FQGNSA. This CDR3 contains 15 residues. V lost 5 bases, J lost 5 bases, and 18 bases lay in between. The DNA of the CDR3 is TGTGCCAGCAGCCCAGCCGCGGGCATAGGGTATGGCTACACCTTC. Translation gives CASSPAAGIGYGYTF.

The V and J genes are TRBV19 and TRBJ1-2, with TRBD1 identical over 10 bases. The CDR3 loop spans 15 amino acids. Looked up from germline, CDR1 is LNHDA and CDR2 is SQIVND (reference sequence). V lost 5 bases to trimming and J lost 8 bases; unmatched junction nucleotides: 11. CDR3: CASSVNRDRGGGYTF. The CDR3 region has the DNA TGTGCCAGTAGTGTCAATAGGGACAGGGGTGGAGGCTACACCTTC. Variable domain in full (rest from reference TRBV19 and TRBJ1-2): DGGITQSPKYLFRKEGQNVTLSCEQNLNHDAMYWYRQDPGQGLRLIYYSQIVNDFQKGDIAEGYSVSREKKESFPLTVTSAQKNPTAFYLCASSVNRDRGGGYTFGSGTRLTVV.

In nucleotides, the CDR3 is TGTGCCAGCAGTCACAGGGGACAGCGCTCCTACGAGCAGTACTTC. Amino acid sequence: CASSHRGQRSYEQYF. The chain recombines TRBV6-5 with TRBJ2-7, with TRBD1 matching 7 bases. V lost 5 bases, J lost 0 bases, and 7 bases stayed unmatched. This CDR3 is built from 15 residues. Germline V CDR1 and CDR2: MNHEY, SVGAGI.

V usage is TRBV13 and J usage is TRBJ1-1, with a weak D call TRBD1 (6 bases). Germline CDR1 is PRHDT and CDR2 is FYEKMQ (reference sequence). V lost 8 bases and J 1 base, leaving 11 bases between the germline ends. There are 13 residues in the CDR3. The DNA for the CDR3 is TGTGCCAGCCCTGGACAGAGGAACACTGAAGCTTTCTTT. Protein product: CASPGQRNTEAFF.

The chain links TRBV7-6 to TRBJ2-1, with 8 bases aligning to TRBD2. Germline assignment: CDR1 SGHVS and CDR2 FNYEAQ. The trim removed 2 bases at V and 0 bases at J, leaving 12 bases unmatched. CDR3 length: 19 residues. CDR3 protein: CASSLSFGSGVNSYNEQFF. The CDR3 DNA sequence: TGTGCCAGCAGCTTAAGCTTTGGTAGCGGGGTCAACTCCTACAATGAGCAGTTCTTC.

This clone was observed a single time. The chain employs TRBV16 and TRBJ1-4, with 7 bases aligning to TRBD1. Germline lookup yields CDR1 KGHSY and CDR2 FQNENV. The CDR3 length is 15 residues. V dropped 4 bases and J dropped 5; count of bases not matched to a gene: 7. CDR3 sequence: CASSPRTGVNEKLFF. Here the CDR3 DNA reads TGTGCCAGCAGCCCTCGGACAGGAGTGAATGAAAAACTGTTTTTT. The full variable domain, with the rest looked up from reference TRBV16 and TRBJ1-4, is GEEVAQTPKHLVRGEGQKAKLYCAPIKGHSYVFWYQQVLKNEFKFLISFQNENVFDETGMPKERFSAKCLPNSPCSLEIQATKLEDSAVYFCASSPRTGVNEKLFFGSGTQLSVL.